Many counts were recorded for the clone carrying this T cell receptor (beta chain). Antigen unknown. The read finishes 3 residues shy of the CDR3 end, and the germline J gene is used to complete it. This CDR3 comprises 13 residues. Germline V gene lookup returns CDR1 SGHTA and CDR2 FQGNSA. V lost 5 bases and J lost 7, with 14 bases in between. TCRdb's copy holds only in-frame clones and misses some; the assay was immunoSEQ multiplex PCR. The data show approximately 81,000 clones, with none appearing a single time. The data derive from a study of T cell clonality in common variable immunodeficiency. Study observations and caveats: In common variable immunodeficiency, TCR beta chains reportedly carried fewer deletions and N-nucleotide insertions.

Most patients and controls had Caucasian heritage. The V gene is TRBV7-2, the J gene TRBJ1-2; D is perhaps TRBD1 (6 bases). The clonotype was recovered from a person between 18 and 75 years old in good health. Sequenced: peripheral blood mononuclear cells. CDR3: CASSRGQLVGYTF. The CDR3 DNA, read in part, is TGTGCCAGCAGCCGGGGACAATTGGTTGGC.